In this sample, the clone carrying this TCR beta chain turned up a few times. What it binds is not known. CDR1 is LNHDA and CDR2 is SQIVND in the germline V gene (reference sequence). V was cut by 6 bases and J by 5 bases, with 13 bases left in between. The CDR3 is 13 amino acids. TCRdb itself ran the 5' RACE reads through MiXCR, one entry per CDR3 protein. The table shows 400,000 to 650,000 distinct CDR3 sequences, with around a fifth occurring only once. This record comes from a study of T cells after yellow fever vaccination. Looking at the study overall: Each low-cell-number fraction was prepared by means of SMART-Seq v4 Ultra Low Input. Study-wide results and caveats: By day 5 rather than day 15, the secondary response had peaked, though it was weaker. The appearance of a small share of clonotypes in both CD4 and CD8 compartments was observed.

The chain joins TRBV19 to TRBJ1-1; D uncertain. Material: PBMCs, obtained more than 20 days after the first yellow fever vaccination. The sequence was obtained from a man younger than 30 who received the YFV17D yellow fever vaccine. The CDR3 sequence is CASRSNRGTEAFF. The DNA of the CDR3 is TGTGCCAGTAGAAGTAATCGGGGTACTGAAGCTTTCTTT.